This TCR beta chain emerged from a study of PD-1 blockade in classical Hodgkin lymphoma. This table comes from immunoSEQ multiplex PCR, and its TCRdb copy is limited to in-frame clones, with some not included. The table includes more than 20,000 clones, roughly 70% detected once. The time point was: cycle 4 day 1 (C4D1), after less than 7 weeks of nivolumab. Every one of the patients relapsed after autologous stem cell transplantation (brentuximab vedotin exposure was variable). The CDR3 is 14 residues long. Trimming removed 4 bases at V and 5 bases at J, with 11 bases between. Germline-derived CDR1 and CDR2 are MGHRA and YSYEKL. By share, this clone counts as medium-sized.

The specimen comprised peripheral blood mononuclear cells (PBMCs), sampled before the fourth cycle of nivolumab. This sequence joins TRBV4-1 and TRBJ1-4; tentatively, D is TRBD1 (6 bases). This clonotype was sampled from a human donor with classical Hodgkin lymphoma. The CDR3 DNA is TGCGCCAGCAGCCCGCTGGACAGCAATGAAAAACTGTTTTTT. It translates to CASSPLDSNEKLFF.